This TCR beta chain was found in a study of blood T cell repertoires in COVID-19. Study details: The United States, Italy and Spain provided the acute and convalescent COVID-19 samples.

In the original processing: Amplification of reference gene primers provided the estimated nucleated cell counts. TCRdb's copy holds only in-frame clones and misses some; the assay was immunoSEQ multiplex PCR. That table supplies the V and J calls and clone size; D and trimming were determined from the DNA. The sample lists about 73,000 clones, approximately 77% occurring once. Seattle enrolled patients during active infection and tracked them longitudinally. This clone was seen more than once but under ten times. Trimming pared 0 bases from V and 6 bases from J, leaving 10 bases between. The CDR3 runs to 15 residues. Germline-derived CDR1 and CDR2 are SGDLS and YYNGEE.

The chain uses TRBV9 and TRBJ1-6; TRBD1 might be the D (5 bases). Sequencing was done on a sample of peripheral blood. The origin of this receptor is a man between 70 and 80 years old with COVID-19, enrolled during active disease. The CDR3 loop is CASSVERQSNSPLHF. CDR3 bases: TGTGCCAGCAGCGTAGAGCGACAGAGTAATTCACCCCTCCACTTT.